Listed here are 11 T cell receptor beta chains from one sample, sequenced in a study of OX40 agonist ivuxolimab in advanced cancers. Repertoires were generated with immunoSEQ multiplex PCR, while TCRdb's copy carries only in-frame clones and drops some. Among 46,000 or so clones listed, approximately 77% were seen once. This specimen consisted of CD4+ or CD8+ T cells sorted from blood, obtained in a trial of the OX40 agonist ivuxolimab. The receptors originated from an adult with an advanced solid tumor such as melanoma, head and neck, liver or kidney cancer.

V gene TRBV19 combines with J gene TRBJ2-7; 7 bases are shared with TRBD2. The J segment lost 7 bases and the V segment lost 5 bases, leaving 11 bases of the junction unmatched. Germline CDR1 reads LNHDA; CDR2 reads SQIVND (reference sequence). The CDR3 is 14 amino acids. The chain's CDR3 is CASSSWTRKKEQYF. CDR3 nucleotides: TGTGCCAGTAGTTCCTGGACTAGAAAGAAAGAGCAGTACTTC. The full variable domain, in which reference TRBV19 and TRBJ2-7 provide the parts outside the CDR3, is DGGITQSPKYLFRKEGQNVTLSCEQNLNHDAMYWYRQDPGQGLRLIYYSQIVNDFQKGDIAEGYSVSREKKESFPLTVTSAQKNPTAFYLCASSSWTRKKEQYFGPGTRLTVT.

J is TRBJ2-2 and V is TRBV29-1, with TRBD2 matching over 7 bases. Germline V gene sequence: CDR1 SQVTM, CDR2 ANQGSEA. With V trimmed by 5 bases and J by 3 bases, 0 bases remained unmatched. CDR3 size: 12 residues. In DNA form, the CDR3 reads TGCAGCGTTCTAGCGGACACCGGGGAGCTGTTTTTT. As protein: CSVLADTGELFF.

This clone was detected a few times. The V call is TRBV7-9, the J call TRBJ2-3; 14 nucleotides agree with TRBD2. The CDR3 consists of 18 residues. The junction had 9 bases not matched to a gene; V was cut back by 5 bases and J by 2 bases. Germline V lookup: CDR1 SEHNR, CDR2 FQNEAQ (reference sequence). Here the CDR3 DNA reads TGTGCCAGCAGCCAGGGACTAGCGGGAGCTCGAAACACAGATACGCAGTATTTT. It yields the protein CASSQGLAGARNTDTQYF.

The chain joins TRBV7-9 to TRBJ2-3, with 8 bases aligning to TRBD2. Germline V gene sequence: CDR1 SEHNR, CDR2 FQNEAQ (reference sequence). The CDR3 covers 15 residues. The V and J ends lost 7 bases and 2 bases, in that order; junction bases with no gene match: 8. Written as DNA, the CDR3 is TGTGCCAGCACCCGGACTAGCAGCCACACAGATACGCAGTATTTT. Translated: CASTRTSSHTDTQYF.

This chain uses TRBV4-2 with TRBJ2-2; D not certain. V lost 0 bases and J lost 5, with 13 bases in between. Looked up from germline, CDR1 is LGHNA and CDR2 is YNFKEQ. The CDR3 spans 16 residues. CDR3 amino acids: CASSQDRPSATGELFF. The CDR3 DNA is TGTGCCAGCAGCCAAGATCGTCCCTCCGCGACCGGGGAGCTGTTTTTT.

The J gene is TRBJ2-2, the V gene TRBV5-6; no reliable D call. Trimming took 3 bases from V and 0 from J, leaving 9 bases between them. CDR1 SGHDT and CDR2 YYEEEE come from the germline V gene. The CDR3 sequence is 15 residues long. DNA for the CDR3: TGTGCCAGCAGCTCCTGGTTTCCGAACACCGGGGAGCTGTTTTTT. Protein product: CASSSWFPNTGELFF.

The genes are TRBV9 and TRBJ2-7, with TRBD2 matching over 13 bases. The germline V gene encodes CDR1 SGDLS and CDR2 YYNGEE. There are 20 residues in the CDR3. V lost 5 bases to trimming and J lost 5 bases; unmatched junction nucleotides: 22. Here the CDR3 reads CASSQRRKYKWTSGSHEQYF. The CDR3 region has the DNA TGTGCCAGCAGTCAACGTAGAAAGTATAAATGGACTAGCGGGAGTCACGAGCAGTACTTC.

The rearrangement links TRBV28 to TRBJ2-3, with TRBD2 matching 8 bases. In germline, CDR1 is MDHEN, CDR2 SYDVKM. Unmatched junction bases numbered 14, after V lost 6 bases and J lost 6 bases. This CDR3 contains 16 residues. This chain's CDR3 is CASSSGAGGWTDTQYF. Here the CDR3 DNA reads TGTGCCAGCAGCTCAGGGGCGGGAGGTTGGACCGATACGCAGTATTTT. Together with reference TRBV28 and TRBJ2-3, the CDR3 gives the full variable domain: DVKVTQSSRYLVKRTGEKVFLECVQDMDHENMFWYRQDPGLGLRLIYFSYDVKMKEKGDIPEGYSVSREKKERFSLILESASTNQTSMYLCASSSGAGGWTDTQYFGPGTRLTVL.

This rearrangement joins TRBV19 to TRBJ1-4; 7 bases align to TRBD1. Germline-derived CDR1 and CDR2 are LNHDA and SQIVND (reference sequence). V shed 5 bases, J shed 0 bases, and the junction held 3 bases outside the gene matches. The CDR3 length is 15 residues. The CDR3 DNA reads as TGTGCCAGTAGTCCCGGGACAGCAACTAATGAAAAACTGTTTTTT. Its translation is CASSPGTATNEKLFF.

This chain connects TRBV4-2 to TRBJ2-2, with 8 bases lining up with TRBD1. Germline V CDR1 and CDR2: LGHNA, YNFKEQ. V was clipped by 4 bases and J by 1 base; unmatched bases: 5. The CDR3 consists of 16 residues. The CDR3 nucleotides read TGTGCCAGCAGCCTCTCAGGGGGCGTGAACACCGGGGAGCTGTTTTTT. It codes for CASSLSGGVNTGELFF.

For this clone: This sample also contains other DNA sequences that code for the same CDR3. The CDR3 here is CASSPSVSGKVEQYF. Written as DNA, the CDR3 is TGTGCCAGCTCGCCGTCTGTTAGCGGGAAAGTCGAGCAGTACTTC. V gene TRBV18 combines with J gene TRBJ2-7; TRBD2 aligns across 8 bases. Germline V gene sequence: CDR1 KGHSH, CDR2 LQKENI. The CDR3 is 15 residues long. Trimming took 6 bases from V and 6 from J; bases not matched to a gene: 13.